This is a list of T cell receptor beta chains from one sample in a study of long-term antiretroviral therapy in people with HIV. Method: immunoSEQ multiplex PCR; TCRdb's copy keeps in-frame clones and lacks some. The sample records about 25,000 clones, approximately 86% being singletons. Specimen: unsorted PBMCs, collected 1.2 years after starting antiretroviral therapy. The receptor set was obtained from a man aged 50-59 years with HIV. Both conserved end residues are part of each CDR3. D genes are given only for firm matches. Where a row states a size, it is once, few, many or the class of an expanded clone; other rows omit it.

j_call clone_size d_call v_call cdr3_nt cdr3_aa
TRBJ1-1 - - TRBV5-5 TGTGCCAGCGAAGTAATTTCGGGGACTGAAGCTTTCTTT CASEVISGTEAFF
TRBJ1-1 - TRBD1 TRBV30 TGTGCCTGGGACAGGGTCATGAACACTGAAGCTTTCTTT CAWDRVMNTEAFF
TRBJ2-7 - - TRBV29-1 TGCAGCGTTCGACCCGCATCCGGGACAAGTCTGGAGTACTTC CSVRPASGTSLEYF
TRBJ2-5 - - TRBV28 TGTGCCAGCAGTTTCAGGGCAGAAGAGACCCAGTACTTC CASSFRAEETQYF
TRBJ2-2 - - TRBV9 TGTGCCAGCAGCAGTACAGGGTTCGCCGGGGAGCTGTTTTTT CASSSTGFAGELFF
TRBJ1-1 - - TRBV5-4 TGTGCCAGCAGCCGGCCAGGGGTAACGCATATGAACACTGAAGCTTTCTTT CASSRPGVTHMNTEAFF
TRBJ1-2 - - TRBV5-6 TGTGCCAGCAGCTTGGGGGACGACTATGGCTACACCTTC CASSLGDDYGYTF
TRBJ1-6 - TRBD1 TRBV25-1 TGTGCCAGCCAAGGTGGGACAGGATCGTCGGAGGGGGCTTCACCCCTCCACTTT CASQGGTGSSEGASPLHF
TRBJ2-2 - - TRBV6-5 TGTGCCAGCAGTTTCGCCGGGGAGCTGTTTTTT CASSFAGELFF
TRBJ1-6 - TRBD1 TRBV7-8 TGTGCCACCTCCCGGGACAGGGGTTTTTCACCCCTCCACTTT CATSRDRGFSPLHF
TRBJ2-3 - - TRBV27 TGTGCCAGCAGCTATACATGGGGGGCAACAGATACGCAGTATTTT CASSYTWGATDTQYF
TRBJ2-7 - - TRBV7-2 TGTGCCAGCAGCTTAATTTTGGGATACGAGCAGTACTTC CASSLILGYEQYF
TRBJ2-7 - - TRBV7-2 TGTGCCAGCAGCTTAGAGGGCGGGCAGTCCTACGAGCAGTACTTC CASSLEGGQSYEQYF
TRBJ1-1 - TRBD1 TRBV5-1 TGCGCCAGCAGCTTGGGGACAGGGGGGACTGAAGCTTTCTTT CASSLGTGGTEAFF
TRBJ2-7 - - TRBV29-1 TGCAGCGTTGTCACCGGGACTGGTTCCTACGAGCAGTACTTC CSVVTGTGSYEQYF
TRBJ1-2 - - TRBV9 TGTGCCAGCAGCGTAGATACAGGTTCTTATGGCTACACCTTC CASSVDTGSYGYTF
TRBJ1-1 - - TRBV7-9 TGTGCCAGCAGCTTATCTTCGGGGCAAGGCACTGAAGCTTTCTTT CASSLSSGQGTEAFF
TRBJ1-2 once - TRBV15 TGTGCCACCAGCAGAGGACAGGTTAAAGGCTACACCTTC CATSRGQVKGYTF
TRBJ1-4 - TRBD1 TRBV7-9 TGTGCCAGCAGCCGCGGGACAGCTAATGAAAAACTGTTTTTT CASSRGTANEKLFF
TRBJ1-4 - - TRBV6-5 TGTGCCACATGCCCGTCGGGGGGGAGGAAACTGTTTTTT CATCPSGGRKLFF
TRBJ1-3 - TRBD1 TRBV5-1 TGCGCCAGCAGCTCTGACAGGGCTGGAAACACCATATATTTT CASSSDRAGNTIYF
TRBJ2-3 - TRBD1 TRBV7-9 TGTGCCAGCAGCCGGACAGGGGCCACAGATACGCAGTATTTT CASSRTGATDTQYF
TRBJ2-2 - - TRBV2 TGTGCCAGCAGTGAAGAGACGGTTTTGAACACCGGGGAGCTGTTTTTT CASSEETVLNTGELFF
TRBJ2-2 - - TRBV6-5 TGTGCCAGCAGTTACGGAGGGTCCACCGGGGAGCTGTTTTTT CASSYGGSTGELFF
TRBJ1-4 once - TRBV27 TGTGCCAGCGGGGACTTGAGCGGGTCCGAAAAACTGTTTTTT CASGDLSGSEKLFF
TRBJ2-5 - - TRBV21-1 TGTGCCAGCAGCAAAGGAGGTGTCTGGGAGACCCAGTACTTC CASSKGGVWETQYF
TRBJ2-1 - TRBD2 TRBV7-8 TGTGCCAGCTCTAGCGGGGGGTTTGACGAGCAGTTCTTC CASSSGGFDEQFF
TRBJ1-2 - - TRBV7-9 TGTGCCAGCAGCTTAGGGAACAGCTATGGCTACACCTTC CASSLGNSYGYTF